These 27 T cell receptor beta chains were all obtained from the same sample, sequenced in a study of T cell changes during pregnancy in multiple sclerosis. Some clones are missing from TCRdb's copy, which holds only in-frame ones; the method was immunoSEQ multiplex PCR. The data contain approximately 130,000 clones, 90% to 98% of them singletons. The input for sequencing was peripheral blood, taken after pregnancy. The receptors stem from a female donor with multiple sclerosis, enrolled in a pregnancy study.

This chain joins TRBV5-4 and TRBJ1-2; perhaps TRBD1 as D (6 bases). Germline V gene lookup returns CDR1 SGHNT and CDR2 YYREEE (reference sequence). This CDR3 spans 18 amino acids. Trimming removed 0 bases at V and 4 bases at J, with 22 bases between. The CDR3 is CASSLGQGPIGAFYGYTF. The CDR3 nucleotides are TGTGCCAGCAGCTTGGGTCAGGGGCCAATAGGCGCCTTCTATGGCTACACCTTC.

The rearrangement joins TRBV11-2 to TRBJ2-7, with TRBD2 as a possible D gene (6 bases). The germline gives CDR1 SGHAT, CDR2 FQNNGV. CDR3 length: 15 amino acids. V lost 3 bases and J 1 base, leaving 13 bases between the germline ends. The chain's CDR3 is CASSFNRDSSYEQYF. CDR3 coding DNA: TGTGCCAGCAGCTTTAATCGGGACTCGTCCTACGAGCAGTACTTC.

CDR3: CASSLAAGGYEQYF. DNA for the CDR3: TGTGCCAGCAGCTTGGCGGCCGGGGGCTACGAGCAGTACTTC. The chain carries TRBV7-9 and TRBJ2-7, with D perhaps TRBD2 (6 bases). The CDR3 sequence is 14 residues long. The germline V gene encodes CDR1 SEHNR and CDR2 FQNEAQ (reference sequence). The ends were cut back, 3 bases at V and 3 bases at J, with 12 bases in the middle.

The J gene is TRBJ2-7, the V gene TRBV4-3; D unresolved. Trimming took 1 base from V and 4 from J, leaving 14 bases between them. Germline V CDR1 and CDR2: LGHNA, YSLEER. CDR3 length equals 15 residues. CDR3 sequence (DNA): TGCGCCAGCAGCCAAGTGGTGGCCCGAGGTTACGAGCAGTACTTC. Translated, it gives CASSQVVARGYEQYF.

J is TRBJ2-5 and V is TRBV13; TRBD2 matches 15 bases. The V and J ends lost 4 bases and 7 bases, in that order; junction bases with no gene match: 7. Germline V gives CDR1 PRHDT, CDR2 FYEKMQ (reference sequence). CDR3 length equals 16 residues. In nucleotides, the CDR3 is TGTGCCAGCAGCTCCGGACTAGCGGGAGGGTCGGGGACCCAGTACTTC. Protein: CASSSGLAGGSGTQYF.

The rearrangement joins TRBV15 to TRBJ1-5; 8 bases agree with TRBD1. Germline V gene data show CDR1 as LNHNV and CDR2 as YYDKDF (reference sequence). This CDR3 region has 16 residues. With V trimmed by 5 bases and J by 4 bases, 10 bases remained unmatched. The chain's CDR3 is CATSLGAGGSNQPQHF. CDR3 coding DNA: TGTGCCACCAGCCTCGGGGCAGGGGGCAGTAATCAGCCCCAGCATTTT. Full variable domain (missing parts from reference TRBV15 and TRBJ1-5): DAMVIQNPRYQVTQFGKPVTLSCSQTLNHNVMYWYQQKSSQAPKLLFHYYDKDFNNEADTPDNFQSRRPNTSFCFLDIRSPGLGDTAMYLCATSLGAGGSNQPQHFGDGTRLSIL.

This sequence joins TRBV6-5 and TRBJ1-2; no firm D call. The CDR3 covers 12 residues. In germline, CDR1 is MNHEY, CDR2 SVGAGI. V dropped 6 bases and J dropped 4 bases, with 9 bases sitting between them. Here the CDR3 reads CASSEASYGYTF. In nucleotides, the CDR3 is TGTGCCAGCAGCGAGGCATCCTATGGCTACACCTTC.

The chain links TRBV11-2 to TRBJ2-2; D perhaps matches TRBD1 (5 bases). This CDR3 has 15 amino acids. Trimming cost V 2 bases and J 0 bases, with 7 bases left between them. Germline V gene sequence: CDR1 SGHAT, CDR2 FQNNGV. CDR3 residues: CASSLTGANTGELFF. In DNA form, the CDR3 reads TGTGCCAGCAGCTTAACAGGCGCGAACACCGGGGAGCTGTTTTTT.

In nucleotides, the CDR3 is TGTGCCAGCAGCTTATGGGAGTCTCACCAGACCCAGTACTTC. Translating it yields CASSLWESHQTQYF. This chain uses TRBV7-6 with TRBJ2-5; perhaps TRBD2 as D (5 bases). The V and J ends lost 2 bases and 6 bases respectively, with 13 bases between them. The CDR3 loop spans 14 amino acids. CDR1 and CDR2 (germline): SGHVS, FNYEAQ.

The chain joins TRBV5-4 to TRBJ1-2; maybe TRBD1 (5 bases). Germline assignment: CDR1 SGHNT and CDR2 YYREEE (reference sequence). The CDR3 contains 14 residues. Trimming removed 3 bases from V and 0 bases from J, with 9 bases in between. The CDR3 region has the DNA TGTGCCAGCAGCTCCGGGGGGGCTAACTATGGCTACACCTTC. Protein: CASSSGGANYGYTF.

The CDR3: CASSVRSVGLAVGGYNEQFF. As DNA, the CDR3 is TGTGCCAGCAGCGTTAGGTCGGTCGGCCTAGCGGTAGGAGGCTACAATGAGCAGTTCTTC. J is TRBJ2-1 and V is TRBV9; 7 bases line up with TRBD2. The V gene's germline CDR1 is SGDLS and CDR2 YYNGEE. Trimming took 2 bases from V and 3 from J; bases not matched to a gene: 20. The CDR3 extends over 20 amino acids.

The gene calls are TRBV29-1 and TRBJ2-2, with 8 bases matching TRBD1. With 4 bases clipped from V and 5 bases from J, the junction kept 3 bases outside the gene matches. This CDR3 is built from 13 residues. CDR1 SQVTM and CDR2 ANQGSEA come from the germline V gene. DNA of the CDR3: TGCAGCGTTGCAAGGACAGGGACCGGGGAGCTGTTTTTT. Translated, it gives CSVARTGTGELFF.

CDR3 sequence (DNA): TGTGCCAGCGATAGGACAGGATACACCGGGGAGCTGTTTTTT. This codes for CASDRTGYTGELFF. This sequence joins TRBV14 and TRBJ2-2; 7 nucleotides agree with TRBD1. The CDR3 has 14 residues. The trim removed 8 bases at V and 3 bases at J, leaving 6 bases unmatched. Germline V gene lookup returns CDR1 SGHDN and CDR2 FVKESK.

The V gene is TRBV2, the J gene TRBJ2-2; D is perhaps TRBD1 (5 bases). Deletions cut 10 bases from V and 1 base from J, with 7 bases between. CDR3 size: 12 residues. Per the germline V gene, CDR1 is SNHLY and CDR2 is FYNNEI. CDR3: CATGQNTGELFF. The CDR3 nucleotides read TGTGCCACCGGACAGAACACCGGGGAGCTGTTTTTT.

The genes are TRBV27 and TRBJ2-3, with TRBD1 matching over 8 bases. In germline, CDR1 is MNHEY, CDR2 SMNVEV (reference sequence). The CDR3 contains 15 residues. After removal of 6 bases from V and 2 bases from J, the junction contained 7 bases not matched to a gene. The CDR3 DNA reads as TGTGCCAGCAGCCCCGGACAGGGTCCCACAGATACGCAGTATTTT. Its translation is CASSPGQGPTDTQYF.

The chain combines TRBV7-9 with TRBJ1-5, with 9 nucleotides matching TRBD1. Per the germline V gene, CDR1 is SEHNR and CDR2 is FQNEAQ (reference sequence). V dropped 2 bases and J dropped 6; count of bases not matched to a gene: 5. This CDR3 has 15 residues. The CDR3 DNA reads as TGTGCCAGCAGCTTATCCGGGACAGGGTCTCAGCCCCAGCATTTT. This translates into CASSLSGTGSQPQHF.

The V and J genes are TRBV4-1 and TRBJ1-2; perhaps TRBD1 as D (6 bases). From germline, CDR1 is MGHRA and CDR2 YSYEKL. The CDR3 totals 18 residues. V dropped 0 bases and J dropped 4 bases, with 21 bases sitting between them. As DNA, the CDR3 is TGCGCCAGCAGCCAAGAGGGTAGAGGGGGAGGGCGCCCCTATGGCTACACCTTC. Translation gives CASSQEGRGGGRPYGYTF.

V usage is TRBV9 and J usage is TRBJ2-1; 10 bases map to TRBD2. The CDR3 loop spans 17 amino acids. Trimming took 0 bases from V and 7 from J; bases not matched to a gene: 10. Germline values: CDR1 SGDLS, CDR2 YYNGEE. CDR3 bases: TGTGCCAGCAGCGTAGATCCAGCGGGAGGGAGTTTAAATGAGCAGTTCTTC. This sequence encodes CASSVDPAGGSLNEQFF.

The DNA for the CDR3 is TGTGCCAGCAGCGCCGGGACAGCTGGAAACACCATATATTTT. Residues: CASSAGTAGNTIYF. The chain recombines TRBV2 with TRBJ1-3, with 7 nucleotides matching TRBD1. The V segment lost 6 bases and the J segment 2 bases; nucleotides outside the gene matches: 4. This CDR3 has 14 amino acids. CDR1 is SNHLY and CDR2 is FYNNEI in the germline V gene.

The chain recombines TRBV7-2 with TRBJ2-3; 9 bases align to TRBD1. The CDR3 spans 14 residues. Germline CDR1 is SGHTA and CDR2 is FQGNSA. V trimming: 2 bases; J trimming: 7 bases; junction bases outside the gene matches: 4. CDR3 DNA: TGTGCCAGCAGCTTATGGACAGGGGAAAATACGCAGTATTTT. Residues: CASSLWTGENTQYF. The full variable domain, rest sourced from reference TRBV7-2 and TRBJ2-3, is GAGVSQSPSNKVTEKGKDVELRCDPISGHTALYWYRQSLGQGLEFLIYFQGNSAPDKSGLPSDRFSAERTGGSVSTLTIQRTQQEDSAVYLCASSLWTGENTQYFGPGTRLTVL.

The genes are TRBV29-1 and TRBJ2-2, with TRBD1 as a possible D gene (5 bases). This CDR3 is built from 15 residues. Germline V gene sequence: CDR1 SQVTM, CDR2 ANQGSEA. V lost 0 bases and J 4 bases, leaving 12 bases between the germline ends. The CDR3 loop reads CSVEEGVMPTGELFF. CDR3 DNA: TGCAGCGTTGAAGAAGGGGTGATGCCCACCGGGGAGCTGTTTTTT.

The chain has TRBV11-2 and TRBJ2-3; D might be TRBD2 (5 bases). The CDR3 contains 15 residues. V lost 2 bases and J 1 base, leaving 10 bases between the germline ends. Germline lookup yields CDR1 SGHAT and CDR2 FQNNGV. CDR3 loop: CASSLWEFGTDTQYF. Written as DNA, the CDR3 is TGTGCCAGCAGCTTATGGGAGTTCGGCACAGATACGCAGTATTTT.

This rearrangement joins TRBV6-5 to TRBJ2-1; the match to TRBD2 covers 10 bases. The CDR3 contains 16 residues. Per germline, CDR1 MNHEY and CDR2 SVGAGI. Trimming at V came to 2 bases and at J to 9 bases, leaving 10 bases not matched to a gene. Here the CDR3 DNA reads TGTGCCAGCAGTTACACGAGCGGGAGGGCCCTAGGTGAGCAGTTCTTC. Translation: CASSYTSGRALGEQFF.

The rearrangement joins TRBV19 to TRBJ1-2; D possibly corresponds to TRBD1 (5 bases). Germline V gives CDR1 LNHDA, CDR2 SQIVND (reference sequence). This CDR3 has 14 amino acids. V was pared by 4 bases and J by 5 bases, with 14 bases between. CDR3 nucleotide sequence: TGTGCCAGTAGTACCGACCCGCGGGGGTATGGCTACACCTTC. It specifies CASSTDPRGYGYTF.

The chain joins TRBV10-3 to TRBJ1-1; D is unresolved. With 2 bases removed from V and 1 base from J, the gap between germline ends came to 8 bases. CDR3 length: 14 residues. CDR1 ENHRY and CDR2 SYGVKD come from the germline V gene. CDR3 coding DNA: TGTGCCATCAGTGAGGGGCTACCGAACACTGAAGCTTTCTTT. Translated, it gives CAISEGLPNTEAFF.

This rearrangement joins TRBV10-3 to TRBJ1-1; unclear D gene. Germline assignment: CDR1 ENHRY and CDR2 SYGVKD. The CDR3 is made up of 14 amino acids. V shed 6 bases and J shed 0 bases, with 11 bases lying between them. As DNA, the CDR3 is TGTGCCATCAGGATCAATGGCATGAACACTGAAGCTTTCTTT. Translating gives CAIRINGMNTEAFF.

The chain has TRBV19 and TRBJ1-5, with no clear D. CDR3 length: 17 residues. V was cut by 5 bases and J by 0 bases, with 17 bases left in between. From germline, CDR1 is LNHDA and CDR2 SQIVND (reference sequence). CDR3 in amino acids: CASSAREGQPSNQPQHF. The CDR3 bases are TGTGCCAGTAGTGCTAGAGAAGGCCAGCCTAGCAATCAGCCCCAGCATTTT.